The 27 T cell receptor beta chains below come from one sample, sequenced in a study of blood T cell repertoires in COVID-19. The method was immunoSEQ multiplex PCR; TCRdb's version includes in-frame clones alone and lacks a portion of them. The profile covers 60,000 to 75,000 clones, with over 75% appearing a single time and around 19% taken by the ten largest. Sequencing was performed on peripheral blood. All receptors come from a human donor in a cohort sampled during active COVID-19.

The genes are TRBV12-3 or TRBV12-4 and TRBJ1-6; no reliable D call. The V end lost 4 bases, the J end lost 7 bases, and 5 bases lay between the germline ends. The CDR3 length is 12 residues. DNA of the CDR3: TGTGCCAGCAGTTCGAGCAATTCACCCCTCCACTTT. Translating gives CASSSSNSPLHF.

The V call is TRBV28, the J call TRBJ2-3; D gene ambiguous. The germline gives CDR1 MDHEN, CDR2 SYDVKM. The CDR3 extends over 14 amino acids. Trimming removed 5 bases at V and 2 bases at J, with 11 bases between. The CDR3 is CASSRAISTDTQYF. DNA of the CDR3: TGTGCCAGCAGTAGAGCAATATCCACAGATACGCAGTATTTT.

The CDR3, as DNA: TGTGCCATCAGGGGACTAGCGGGGGGCTCGAACACCGGGGAGCTGTTTTTT. Translation: CAIRGLAGGSNTGELFF. The rearrangement joins TRBV10-3 to TRBJ2-2; 15 bases are a match to TRBD2. Germline-derived CDR1 and CDR2 are ENHRY and SYGVKD. J was trimmed by 0 bases and V by 6 bases; bases with no gene match: 2. The CDR3 covers 17 residues.

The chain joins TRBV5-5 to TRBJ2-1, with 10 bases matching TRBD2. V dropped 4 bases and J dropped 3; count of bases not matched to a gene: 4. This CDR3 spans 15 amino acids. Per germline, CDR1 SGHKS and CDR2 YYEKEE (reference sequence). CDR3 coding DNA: TGTGCCAGCAGCGCCCTAGCGGGGGACTACAATGAGCAGTTCTTC. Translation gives CASSALAGDYNEQFF.

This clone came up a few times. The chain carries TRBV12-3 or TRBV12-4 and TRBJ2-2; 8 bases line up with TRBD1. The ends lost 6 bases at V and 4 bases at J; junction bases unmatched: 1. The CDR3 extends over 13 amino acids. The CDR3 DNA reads TGTGCCAGCAGGACAGGGGCCACCGGGGAGCTGTTTTTT. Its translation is CASRTGATGELFF.

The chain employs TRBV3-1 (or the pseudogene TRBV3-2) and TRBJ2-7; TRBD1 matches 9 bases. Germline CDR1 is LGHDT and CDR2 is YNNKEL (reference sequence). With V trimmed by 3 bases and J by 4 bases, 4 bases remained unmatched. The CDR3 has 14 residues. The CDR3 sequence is CASSQGTGMYEQYF. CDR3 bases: TGTGCCAGCAGCCAGGGGACAGGGATGTACGAGCAGTACTTC.

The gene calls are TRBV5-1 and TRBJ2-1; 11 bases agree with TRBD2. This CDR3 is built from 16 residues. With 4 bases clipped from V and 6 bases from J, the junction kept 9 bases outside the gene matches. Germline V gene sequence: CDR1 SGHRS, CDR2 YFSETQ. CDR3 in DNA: TGCGCCAGCAGCCCTATAGCGGGGGGGCCGCGCAATGAGCAGTTCTTC. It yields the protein CASSPIAGGPRNEQFF.

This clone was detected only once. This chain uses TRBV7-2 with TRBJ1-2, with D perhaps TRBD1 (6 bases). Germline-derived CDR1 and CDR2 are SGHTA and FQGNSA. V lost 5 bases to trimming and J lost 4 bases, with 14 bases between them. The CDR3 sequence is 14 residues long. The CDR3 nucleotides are TGTGCCAGCAGCCTAACCGAGGGGGTCTATGGCTACACCTTC. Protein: CASSLTEGVYGYTF.

The CDR3 sequence: CASSLSGGVNNEQFF. CDR3 coding DNA: TGTGCCAGCAGTCTGAGCGGGGGGGTTAACAATGAGCAGTTCTTC. The chain recombines TRBV7-6 with TRBJ2-1; 10 nucleotides align to TRBD2. From germline, CDR1 is SGHVS and CDR2 FNYEAQ. This CDR3 has 15 amino acids. With 6 bases clipped from V and 5 bases from J, the junction kept 7 bases outside the gene matches.

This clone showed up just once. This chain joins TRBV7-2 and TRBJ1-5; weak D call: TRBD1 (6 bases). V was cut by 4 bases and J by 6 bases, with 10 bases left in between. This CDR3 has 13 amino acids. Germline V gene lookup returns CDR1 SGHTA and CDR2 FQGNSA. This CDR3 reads CASSSQGSQPQHF. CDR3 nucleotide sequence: TGTGCCAGCAGCTCGCAGGGGAGTCAGCCCCAGCATTTT.

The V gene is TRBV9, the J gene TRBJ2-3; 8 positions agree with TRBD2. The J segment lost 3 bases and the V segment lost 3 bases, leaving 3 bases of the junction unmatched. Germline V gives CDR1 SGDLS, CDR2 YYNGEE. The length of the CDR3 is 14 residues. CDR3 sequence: CASSDGTRTDTQYF. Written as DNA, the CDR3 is TGTGCCAGCAGCGACGGGACTAGAACAGATACGCAGTATTTT.

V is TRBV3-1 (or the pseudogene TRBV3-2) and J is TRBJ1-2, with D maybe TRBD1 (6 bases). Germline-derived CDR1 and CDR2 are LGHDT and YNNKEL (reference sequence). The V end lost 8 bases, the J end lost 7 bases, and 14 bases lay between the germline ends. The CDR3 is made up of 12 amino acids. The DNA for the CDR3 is TGTGCCAGCGCCCTGGGGGCACTTGGCTACACCTTC. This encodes CASALGALGYTF.

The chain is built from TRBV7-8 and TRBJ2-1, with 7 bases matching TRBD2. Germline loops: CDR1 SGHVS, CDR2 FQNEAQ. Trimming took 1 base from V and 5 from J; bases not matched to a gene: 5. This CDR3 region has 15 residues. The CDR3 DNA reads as TGTGCCAGCAGCTTAGAGGCTAGCGGTGACAATGAGCAGTTCTTC. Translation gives CASSLEASGDNEQFF.

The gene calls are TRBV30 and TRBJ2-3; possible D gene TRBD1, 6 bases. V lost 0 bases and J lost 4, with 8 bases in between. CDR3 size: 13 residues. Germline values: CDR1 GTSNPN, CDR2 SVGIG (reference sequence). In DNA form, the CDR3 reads TGTGCCTGGAGTGTACAGGGAGCAGATACGCAGTATTTT. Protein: CAWSVQGADTQYF.

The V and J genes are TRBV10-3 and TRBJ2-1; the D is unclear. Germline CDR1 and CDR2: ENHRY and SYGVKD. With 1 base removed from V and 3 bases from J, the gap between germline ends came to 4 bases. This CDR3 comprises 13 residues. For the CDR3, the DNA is TGTGCCATCAGTGAGTTCTTCTACAATGAGCAGTTCTTC. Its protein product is CAISEFFYNEQFF.

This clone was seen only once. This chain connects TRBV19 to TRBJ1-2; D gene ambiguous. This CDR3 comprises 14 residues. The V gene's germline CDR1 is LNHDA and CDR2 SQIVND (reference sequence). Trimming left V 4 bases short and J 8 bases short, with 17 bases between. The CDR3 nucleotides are TGTGCCAGTAGTAAGCCCGGACTGCTGGGAGGCTACACCTTC. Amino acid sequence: CASSKPGLLGGYTF.

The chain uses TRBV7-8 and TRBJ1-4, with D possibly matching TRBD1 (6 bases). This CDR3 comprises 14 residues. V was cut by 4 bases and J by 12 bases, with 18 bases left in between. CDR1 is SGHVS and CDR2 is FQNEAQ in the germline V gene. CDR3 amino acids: CASSSRGTHEELFF. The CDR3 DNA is TGTGCCAGCAGCTCGAGGGGGACCCATGAGGAACTGTTTTTT.

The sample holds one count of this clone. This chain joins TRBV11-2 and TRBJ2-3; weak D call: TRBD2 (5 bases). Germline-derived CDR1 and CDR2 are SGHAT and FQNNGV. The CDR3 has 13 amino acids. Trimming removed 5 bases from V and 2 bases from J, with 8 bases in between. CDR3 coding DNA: TGTGCCAGCAGCCTGGGAGCCACAGATACGCAGTATTTT. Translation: CASSLGATDTQYF.

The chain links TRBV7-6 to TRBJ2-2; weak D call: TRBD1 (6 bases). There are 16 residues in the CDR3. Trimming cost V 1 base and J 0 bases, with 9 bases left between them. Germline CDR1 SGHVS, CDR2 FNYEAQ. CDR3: CASSLEDSTNTGELFF. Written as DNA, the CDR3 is TGTGCCAGCAGCTTAGAGGACAGTACGAACACCGGGGAGCTGTTTTTT.

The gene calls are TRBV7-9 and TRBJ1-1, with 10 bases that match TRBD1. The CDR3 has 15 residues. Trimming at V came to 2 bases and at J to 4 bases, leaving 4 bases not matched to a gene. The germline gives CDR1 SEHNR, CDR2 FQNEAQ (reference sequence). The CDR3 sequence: CASSLFRDRGTEAFF. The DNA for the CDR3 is TGTGCCAGCAGCTTATTTCGGGACAGGGGCACTGAAGCTTTCTTT.

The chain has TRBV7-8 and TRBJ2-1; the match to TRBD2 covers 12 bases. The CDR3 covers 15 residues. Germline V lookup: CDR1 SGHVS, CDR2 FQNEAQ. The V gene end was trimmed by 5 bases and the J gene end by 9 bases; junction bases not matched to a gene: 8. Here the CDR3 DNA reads TGTGCCAGCAGCCCCGGGACTAGCGGGTTTGGTGAGCAGTTCTTC. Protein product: CASSPGTSGFGEQFF.

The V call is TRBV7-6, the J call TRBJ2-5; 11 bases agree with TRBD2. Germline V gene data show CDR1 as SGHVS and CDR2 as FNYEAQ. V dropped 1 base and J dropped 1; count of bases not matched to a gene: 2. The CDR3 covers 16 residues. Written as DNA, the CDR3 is TGTGCCAGCAGCTTAGACGGGACTAGCGGCCAAGAGACCCAGTACTTC. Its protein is CASSLDGTSGQETQYF.

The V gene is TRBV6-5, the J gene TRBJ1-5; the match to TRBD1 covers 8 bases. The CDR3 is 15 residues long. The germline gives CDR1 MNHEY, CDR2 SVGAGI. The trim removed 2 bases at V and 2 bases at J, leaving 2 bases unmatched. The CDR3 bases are TGTGCCAGCAGTTACACGACAGGGGGCAATCAGCCCCAGCATTTT. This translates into CASSYTTGGNQPQHF.

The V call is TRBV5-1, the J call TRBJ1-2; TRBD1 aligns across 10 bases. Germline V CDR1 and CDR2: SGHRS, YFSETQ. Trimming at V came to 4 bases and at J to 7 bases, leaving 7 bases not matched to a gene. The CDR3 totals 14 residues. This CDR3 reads CASSNRDRGRGYTF. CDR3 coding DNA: TGCGCCAGCAGCAACCGGGACAGGGGACGTGGCTACACCTTC.

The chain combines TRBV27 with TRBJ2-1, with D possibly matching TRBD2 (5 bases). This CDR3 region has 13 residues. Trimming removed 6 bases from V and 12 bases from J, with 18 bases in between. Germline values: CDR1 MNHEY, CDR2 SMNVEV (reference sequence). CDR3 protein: CASRALAGYAQFF. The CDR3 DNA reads TGTGCCAGCAGGGCTCTTGCGGGTTATGCGCAGTTCTTC.

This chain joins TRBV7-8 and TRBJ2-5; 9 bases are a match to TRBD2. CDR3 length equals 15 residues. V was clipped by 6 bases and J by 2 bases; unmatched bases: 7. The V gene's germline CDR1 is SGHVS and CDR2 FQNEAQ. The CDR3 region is CASRRPGLAQETQYF. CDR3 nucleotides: TGTGCCAGCAGACGACCGGGACTAGCTCAAGAGACCCAGTACTTC.

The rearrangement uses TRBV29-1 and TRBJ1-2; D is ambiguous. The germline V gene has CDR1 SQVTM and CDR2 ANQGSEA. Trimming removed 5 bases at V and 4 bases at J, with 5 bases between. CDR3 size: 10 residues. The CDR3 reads CSVRSYGYTF. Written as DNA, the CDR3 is TGCAGCGTTCGGAGCTATGGCTACACCTTC.